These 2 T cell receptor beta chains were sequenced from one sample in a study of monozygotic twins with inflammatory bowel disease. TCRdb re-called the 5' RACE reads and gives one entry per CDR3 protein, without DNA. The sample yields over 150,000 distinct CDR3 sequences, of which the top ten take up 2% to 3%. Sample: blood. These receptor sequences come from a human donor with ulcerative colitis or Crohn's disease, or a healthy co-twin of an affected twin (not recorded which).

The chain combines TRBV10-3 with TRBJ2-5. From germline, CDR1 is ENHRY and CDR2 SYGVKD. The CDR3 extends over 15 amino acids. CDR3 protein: CAISDNLILQETQYF.

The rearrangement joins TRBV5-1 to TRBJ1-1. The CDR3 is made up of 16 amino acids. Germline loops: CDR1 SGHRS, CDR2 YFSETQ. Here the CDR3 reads CASSLITPGVNTEAFF.